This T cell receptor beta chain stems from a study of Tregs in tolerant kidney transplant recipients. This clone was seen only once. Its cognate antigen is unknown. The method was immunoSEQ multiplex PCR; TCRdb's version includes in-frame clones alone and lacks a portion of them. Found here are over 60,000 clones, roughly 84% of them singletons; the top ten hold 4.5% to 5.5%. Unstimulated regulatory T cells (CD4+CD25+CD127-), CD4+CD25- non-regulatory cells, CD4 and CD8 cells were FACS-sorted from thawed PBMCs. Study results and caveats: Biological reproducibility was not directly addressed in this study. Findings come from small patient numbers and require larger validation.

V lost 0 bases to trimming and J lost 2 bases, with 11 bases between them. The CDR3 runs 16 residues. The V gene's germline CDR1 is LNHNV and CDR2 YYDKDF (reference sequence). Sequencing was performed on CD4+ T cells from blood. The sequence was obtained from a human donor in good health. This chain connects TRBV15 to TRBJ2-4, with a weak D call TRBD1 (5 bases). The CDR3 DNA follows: TGTGCCACCAGCAGAGAACCCAGGGTGTCCAAAAACATTCAGTACTTC. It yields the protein CATSREPRVSKNIQYF.